This T cell receptor (beta chain) was retrieved from a study of T cell responses to AZD1222 COVID-19 vaccine. Overall study findings and caveats: Distributed over spike, vaccine-associated CD4 TCRs predominated at 160-218 and 743-854. The repertoires were collected only after the peak T cell response.

The table lists this clone with a count of one. Its matching antigen is unknown. One end of the junction varies from germline; a read error may be responsible. TCRdb keeps only in-frame clones here, not all; method: immunoSEQ multiplex PCR. The sample yields some 150,000 clones, around nine tenths seen once. CDR3 length equals 14 residues. The germline V gene encodes CDR1 SGHRS and CDR2 YFSETQ. This clonotype was sampled from an adult who had recovered from COVID-19. This rearrangement joins TRBV5-1 to TRBJ2-5, with 8 bases lining up with TRBD1. The sequencing here drew on peripheral blood, taken after recovery from COVID-19. This CDR3 reads CAGRSQGAQETQYF. The CDR3 bases are TGCGCCGGCAGATCCCAGGGGGCGCAGGAGACCCAGTACTTC.